This entry lists 3 T cell receptor beta chains sequenced from one sample in a study of T cells in localized non-small cell lung cancer. Assay used: immunoSEQ multiplex PCR; TCRdb lists only in-frame clones, some missing. The sample has tens of thousands of clones; about four fifths are singletons. The starting material was peripheral blood, obtained before any cancer treatment. The receptors were gathered from an older female donor with stage II squamous cell lung carcinoma.

The V gene is TRBV6-4, the J gene TRBJ2-3, with 11 bases matching TRBD2. After removal of 8 bases from V and 2 bases from J, the junction contained 3 bases not matched to a gene. CDR1 and CDR2 (germline): MRHNA, SNTAGT. The CDR3 is 14 residues long. CDR3 in DNA: TGTGCCAGCGCTAGCGGGGGGACCACAGATACGCAGTATTTT. This codes for CASASGGTTDTQYF.

The chain recombines TRBV7-9 with TRBJ2-3, with 10 bases matching TRBD1. The length of the CDR3 is 17 residues. The ends lost 5 bases at V and 8 bases at J; junction bases unmatched: 16. From germline, CDR1 is SEHNR and CDR2 FQNEAQ (reference sequence). The CDR3 protein is CASSPLLDRGIFVTQYF. The CDR3 DNA follows: TGTGCCAGCAGCCCCCTCCTGGACAGGGGGATCTTTGTTACGCAGTATTTT.

This clone was recorded once. This rearrangement joins TRBV7-9 to TRBJ2-7; 12 nucleotides align to TRBD1. Germline CDR1 reads SEHNR; CDR2 reads FQNEAQ (reference sequence). This CDR3 comprises 17 residues. Losses at the gene ends were 1 base for V and 2 bases for J; bases not matched to a gene: 6. The CDR3 loop is CASSLDPGQGAAYEQYF. The CDR3 coding sequence is TGTGCCAGCAGCTTAGACCCGGGACAGGGGGCGGCCTACGAGCAGTACTTC.